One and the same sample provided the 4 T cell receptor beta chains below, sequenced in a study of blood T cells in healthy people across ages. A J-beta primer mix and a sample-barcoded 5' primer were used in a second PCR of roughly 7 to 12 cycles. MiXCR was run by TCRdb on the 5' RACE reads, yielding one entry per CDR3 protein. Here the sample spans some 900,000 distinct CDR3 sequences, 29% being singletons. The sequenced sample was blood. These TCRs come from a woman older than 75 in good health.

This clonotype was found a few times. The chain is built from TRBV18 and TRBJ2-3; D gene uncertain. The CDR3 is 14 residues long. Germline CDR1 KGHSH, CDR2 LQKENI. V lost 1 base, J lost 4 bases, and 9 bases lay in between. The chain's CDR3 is CASSPRGLPDTQYF. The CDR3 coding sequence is TGTGCCAGCTCACCACGGGGTCTTCCAGATACGCAGTATTTT.

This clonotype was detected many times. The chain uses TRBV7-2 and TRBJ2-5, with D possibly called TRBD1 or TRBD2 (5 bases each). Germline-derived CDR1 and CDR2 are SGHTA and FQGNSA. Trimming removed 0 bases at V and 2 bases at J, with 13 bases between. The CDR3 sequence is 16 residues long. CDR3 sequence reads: CASSLAGGLGQETQYF. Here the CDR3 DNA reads TGTGCCAGCAGCTTAGCTGGGGGATTAGGGCAAGAGACCCAGTACTTC.

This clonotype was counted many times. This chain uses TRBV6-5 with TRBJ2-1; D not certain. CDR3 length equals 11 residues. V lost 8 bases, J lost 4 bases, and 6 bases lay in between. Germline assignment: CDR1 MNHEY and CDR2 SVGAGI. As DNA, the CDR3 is TGTGCCAGCCCCAAATACAATGAGCAGTTCTTC. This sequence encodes CASPKYNEQFF.

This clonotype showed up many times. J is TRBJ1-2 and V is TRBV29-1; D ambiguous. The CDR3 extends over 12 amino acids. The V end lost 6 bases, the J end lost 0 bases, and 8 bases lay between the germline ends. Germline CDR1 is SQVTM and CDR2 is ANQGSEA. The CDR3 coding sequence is TGCAGCGTGGGCAGGTCTAACTATGGCTACACCTTC. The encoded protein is CSVGRSNYGYTF.